The entry that follows covers one TCR beta chain sequence. The CDR3 has 16 residues. In germline, CDR1 is SGHRS, CDR2 YFSETQ. The V and J ends lost 0 bases and 7 bases respectively, with 14 bases between them. The sample is drawn from a study of T cell responses to AZD1222 COVID-19 vaccine. Method: immunoSEQ multiplex PCR; TCRdb's copy keeps in-frame clones and lacks some. Of 100,000 to 150,000 clones in the sample, about 90% were seen once. The source is an adult who received the AZD1222 COVID-19 vaccine. The specimen was peripheral blood, collected 28 days after the second AZD1222 dose. The V and J genes are TRBV5-1 and TRBJ1-6; maybe TRBD1 (5 bases). The CDR3 reads CASSLVGGVRNSPLHF. CDR3 nucleotide sequence: TGCGCCAGCAGCTTGGTTGGGGGAGTGAGGAATTCACCCCTCCACTTT.